This T cell receptor (beta chain) was sequenced during a study of blood T cell repertoires in COVID-19. The wider study: Samples representing acute and convalescent COVID-19 were sourced from the United States, Italy and Spain. T cells, B-cell-depleted T cells, or PBMCs supplied cDNA or gDNA.

Germline V gene data show CDR1 as SGHRS and CDR2 as YFSETQ. This CDR3 comprises 14 residues. V lost 2 bases to trimming and J lost 5 bases; unmatched junction nucleotides: 1. Per the original methods: Amplification of reference gene primers provided the estimated nucleated cell counts. Profiled with immunoSEQ multiplex PCR; TCRdb holds only in-frame clones, not every one. The DNA was the basis for D and trimming; V, J and clone size are from that table. The repertoire consists of tens of thousands of clones, with 88% occurring once and the leading ten covering 0.95% to 1.5%. This receptor was taken from an older woman with acute or convalescent COVID-19. The specimen was peripheral blood. The V gene is TRBV5-1, the J gene TRBJ1-6; 7 bases fit TRBD1. CDR3 region: CASSFGTDNSPLHF. As DNA, the CDR3 is TGCGCCAGCAGCTTCGGGACAGATAATTCACCCCTCCACTTT.